The 20 T cell receptor beta chains below were found in one sample sequenced in a study of shared clonotypes between healthy human individuals (dated by TCRdb to the early 2020s). Libraries came from the immunoSEQ multiplex PCR assay. Sourced from immuneACCESS, this table was stored by TCRdb with only in-frame sequences that have V and J called. A share of the clones is absent; for the studies checked, an unresolved V gene accounts for under half, and the remainder has no known explanation. The sample table records 2 million or so clones; about 95% of these occur just once. The ten largest account for more than 0.95% of the sample. CD8 naive samples consisted of CD45RO-negative cells that were positively selected for CCR7, yielding a CD45RA+CCR7+ population without TemRA cells. Input material: naive CD8+ T cells sorted from blood. The cell subset or site label corresponds to: CD45RA+CCR7+. These receptors all stem from a man aged 18 to 30 in good health.

This chain connects TRBV6-1 to TRBJ2-7; 8 bases are a match to TRBD1. Germline CDR1 and CDR2: MNHNS and SASEGT. The CDR3 is 14 residues long. J lost 0 bases, V lost 3 bases, and 1 base had no gene match. Here the CDR3 reads CASSEGQVSYEQYF. The CDR3 DNA is TGTGCCAGCAGTGAGGGACAGGTCTCCTACGAGCAGTACTTC.

The chain couples TRBV4-1 to TRBJ2-7; maybe TRBD2 (5 bases). The CDR3 is 17 amino acids. Germline assignment: CDR1 MGHRA and CDR2 YSYEKL. The ends were cut back, 0 bases at V and 7 bases at J, with 22 bases in the middle. The CDR3 loop reads CASSQESGPQRSGEQYF. CDR3 nucleotides: TGCGCCAGCAGCCAAGAGTCTGGCCCCCAGCGATCGGGGGAGCAGTACTTC.

The chain employs TRBV7-2 and TRBJ2-1; 7 bases fit TRBD2. The CDR3 length is 14 residues. The germline V gene encodes CDR1 SGHTA and CDR2 FQGNSA. Unmatched junction bases numbered 7, after V lost 5 bases and J lost 6 bases. CDR3: CASSLLANANEQFF. Here the CDR3 DNA reads TGTGCCAGCAGCCTACTAGCGAACGCCAATGAGCAGTTCTTC.

This chain links TRBV30 with TRBJ2-1; D is possibly TRBD1 (5 bases). The CDR3 sequence is 13 residues long. Germline CDR1 and CDR2: GTSNPN and SVGIG (reference sequence). V was pared by 3 bases and J by 3 bases, with 9 bases between. The CDR3 sequence: CAWSPDSYNEQFF. The DNA of the CDR3 is TGTGCCTGGAGCCCAGACAGCTACAATGAGCAGTTCTTC.

The V gene is TRBV29-1, the J gene TRBJ2-7; a weak D match, TRBD2 (5 bases). Per the germline V gene, CDR1 is SQVTM and CDR2 is ANQGSEA. V shed 3 bases and J shed 4 bases, with 13 bases lying between them. The CDR3 is 13 residues long. CDR3: CSVDSPPGYEQYF. In DNA, the CDR3 is TGCAGCGTTGACTCCCCCCCGGGATACGAGCAGTACTTC.

The CDR3 nucleotides are TGTGCCAGCAGCTCTACCCGGGACAGAATTCATGGCTACACCTTC. It codes for CASSSTRDRIHGYTF. The J gene is TRBJ1-2, the V gene TRBV27; 7 bases line up with TRBD1. V lost 6 bases and J lost 6; bases outside the gene matches: 13. The CDR3 consists of 15 residues. Germline CDR1 is MNHEY and CDR2 is SMNVEV (reference sequence).

This rearrangement joins TRBV27 to TRBJ2-1; a weak D match, TRBD1 (6 bases). This CDR3 has 13 amino acids. The V gene's germline CDR1 is MNHEY and CDR2 SMNVEV (reference sequence). V was pared by 7 bases and J by 7 bases, with 14 bases between. CDR3 loop: CASTGQGWNEQFF. The CDR3 nucleotides are TGTGCCAGCACAGGTCAGGGGTGGAATGAGCAGTTCTTC.

This rearrangement joins TRBV6-5 to TRBJ1-5; D call uncertain. CDR1 and CDR2 (germline): MNHEY, SVGAGI. Trimming stripped 6 bases from V and 4 bases from J, with 16 bases between. This CDR3 has 15 amino acids. CDR3 sequence: CASSPVGSPNQPQHF. Here the CDR3 DNA reads TGTGCCAGCAGCCCCGTAGGGTCCCCGAATCAGCCCCAGCATTTT.

The rearrangement joins TRBV9 to TRBJ2-7; 7 nucleotides align to TRBD2. The CDR3 sequence is 15 residues long. With 0 bases clipped from V and 0 bases from J, the junction kept 3 bases outside the gene matches. CDR1 is SGDLS, CDR2 YYNGEE, per germline. CDR3 protein: CASSVDGRSSYEQYF. DNA of the CDR3: TGTGCCAGCAGCGTAGACGGGAGGAGCTCCTACGAGCAGTACTTC. Drawing the rest from reference TRBV9 and TRBJ2-7, the complete variable domain is DSGVTQTPKHLITATGQRVTLRCSPRSGDLSVYWYQQSLDQGLQFLIQYYNGEERAKGNILERFSAQQFPDLHSELNLSSLELGDSALYFCASSVDGRSSYEQYFGPGTRLTVT.

V and J are TRBV7-9 and TRBJ2-7, with 7 bases identical to TRBD1. The CDR3 extends over 15 amino acids. With V trimmed by 7 bases and J by 3 bases, 12 bases remained unmatched. The germline CDR1 and CDR2 sequences are SEHNR and FQNEAQ (reference sequence). The CDR3 sequence is CASMNLGQGVYEQYF. CDR3 DNA sequence: TGTGCCAGCATGAACCTGGGGCAGGGGGTCTACGAGCAGTACTTC.

Worth noting for this clone: Other DNA sequences in the sample encode the same CDR3. The rearrangement links TRBV18 to TRBJ2-7, with 9 bases identical to TRBD2. The ends lost 0 bases at V and 2 bases at J; junction bases unmatched: 2. The CDR3 totals 15 residues. In germline, CDR1 is KGHSH, CDR2 LQKENI. This CDR3 is CASSPPTSGPYEQYF. The CDR3 nucleotides are TGTGCCAGCTCACCACCGACTAGCGGACCCTACGAGCAGTACTTC.

Worth noting for this clone: The sample holds other DNA sequences that translate to the same CDR3. The chain employs TRBV7-9 and TRBJ2-7; 7 bases fit TRBD1. Germline V CDR1 and CDR2: SEHNR, FQNEAQ (reference sequence). The CDR3 spans 12 residues. With V trimmed by 5 bases and J by 4 bases, 2 bases remained unmatched. The CDR3 DNA is TGTGCCAGCAGCACACAGGGGTACGAGCAGTACTTC. Translation gives CASSTQGYEQYF.

V and J are TRBV4-1 and TRBJ2-5; TRBD2 aligns across 9 bases. Germline V gene data show CDR1 as MGHRA and CDR2 as YSYEKL. V trimming: 2 bases; J trimming: 4 bases; junction bases outside the gene matches: 5. The CDR3 runs to 15 residues. This CDR3 reads CASSQLHSGGETQYF. The CDR3 DNA reads TGCGCCAGCAGCCAACTTCATAGCGGGGGAGAGACCCAGTACTTC.

The chain recombines TRBV6-5 with TRBJ1-2; 8 bases align to TRBD1. Germline CDR1 is MNHEY and CDR2 is SVGAGI. V gave up 4 bases and J gave up 1 base; unmatched junction bases: 5. The CDR3 loop spans 15 amino acids. In nucleotides, the CDR3 is TGTGCCAGCAGTTCGGACAGGGAGGATAACTATGGCTACACCTTC. This codes for CASSSDREDNYGYTF.

With respect to this clone: Other DNA sequences in this sample translate to the same CDR3. The chain links TRBV27 to TRBJ2-7; TRBD1 agrees at 9 bases. V was clipped by 3 bases and J by 2 bases; unmatched bases: 2. Germline V gene data show CDR1 as MNHEY and CDR2 as SMNVEV (reference sequence). The CDR3 length is 14 residues. The CDR3 spells CASSLGQGPYEQYF. The CDR3 DNA reads TGTGCCAGCAGTTTGGGACAGGGCCCCTACGAGCAGTACTTC.

This sequence joins TRBV10-3 and TRBJ2-7; 12 positions match TRBD1. The CDR3 extends over 17 amino acids. V lost 2 bases and J lost 5; bases outside the gene matches: 10. The V gene's germline CDR1 is ENHRY and CDR2 SYGVKD. The CDR3 is CAISELVRGQGADEQYF. The CDR3 bases are TGTGCCATCAGTGAGCTAGTTAGGGGACAGGGGGCGGACGAGCAGTACTTC.

V and J are TRBV9 and TRBJ2-1, with a possible D match to TRBD1 (5 bases). The germline V and J ends were trimmed by 4 bases and 2 bases, with 16 bases remaining between them. The CDR3 is made up of 16 amino acids. CDR1 SGDLS and CDR2 YYNGEE come from the germline V gene. The CDR3 region is CASSPFGLGAYNEQFF. The CDR3 DNA reads as TGTGCCAGCAGCCCATTCGGCCTAGGGGCCTACAATGAGCAGTTCTTC.

This chain uses TRBV10-3 with TRBJ2-1, with no clear D. Germline CDR1 is ENHRY and CDR2 is SYGVKD. Trimming removed 5 bases at V and 6 bases at J, with 5 bases between. CDR3 length: 11 residues. The CDR3 reads CAISLGNEQFF. CDR3 nucleotides: TGTGCCATCAGTCTGGGCAATGAGCAGTTCTTC.

V is TRBV7-9 and J is TRBJ2-2; D gene uncertain. The V gene lost 4 bases and the J gene lost 0 bases, with 12 bases spanning the gap. The CDR3 contains 16 residues. Germline V gene data show CDR1 as SEHNR and CDR2 as FQNEAQ (reference sequence). CDR3 in amino acids: CASSSLGDSNTGELFF. The CDR3 nucleotides are TGTGCCAGCAGCTCACTCGGTGACTCGAACACCGGGGAGCTGTTTTTT. The entire variable domain, with the rest obtained from reference TRBV7-9 and TRBJ2-2, is as follows: DTGVSQNPRHKITKRGQNVTFRCDPISEHNRLYWYRQTLGQGPEFLTYFQNEAQLEKSRLLSDRFSAERPKGSFSTLEIQRTEQGDSAMYLCASSSLGDSNTGELFFGEGSRLTVL.

This clone was found once. V and J are TRBV28 and TRBJ1-2; no definite D call. Trimming left V 1 base short and J 1 base short, with 7 bases between. The CDR3 is 14 amino acids. Germline V gives CDR1 MDHEN, CDR2 SYDVKM. The CDR3, as DNA: TGTGCCAGCAGTTTATTGGCCAATAACTATGGCTACACCTTC. Protein: CASSLLANNYGYTF.